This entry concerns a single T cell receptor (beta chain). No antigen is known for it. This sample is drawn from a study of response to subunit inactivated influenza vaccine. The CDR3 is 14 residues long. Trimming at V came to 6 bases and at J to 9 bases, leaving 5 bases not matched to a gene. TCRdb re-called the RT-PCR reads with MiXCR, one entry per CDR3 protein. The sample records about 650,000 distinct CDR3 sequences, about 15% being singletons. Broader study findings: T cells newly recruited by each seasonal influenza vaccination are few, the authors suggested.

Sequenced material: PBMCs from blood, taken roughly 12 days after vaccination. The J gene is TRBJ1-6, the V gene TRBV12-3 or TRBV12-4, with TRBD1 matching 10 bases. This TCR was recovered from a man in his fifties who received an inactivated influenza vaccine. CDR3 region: CASSRTGGISPLHF. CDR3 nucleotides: TGTGCCAGCAGCAGGACAGGGGGGATTTCACCCCTCCACTTT.